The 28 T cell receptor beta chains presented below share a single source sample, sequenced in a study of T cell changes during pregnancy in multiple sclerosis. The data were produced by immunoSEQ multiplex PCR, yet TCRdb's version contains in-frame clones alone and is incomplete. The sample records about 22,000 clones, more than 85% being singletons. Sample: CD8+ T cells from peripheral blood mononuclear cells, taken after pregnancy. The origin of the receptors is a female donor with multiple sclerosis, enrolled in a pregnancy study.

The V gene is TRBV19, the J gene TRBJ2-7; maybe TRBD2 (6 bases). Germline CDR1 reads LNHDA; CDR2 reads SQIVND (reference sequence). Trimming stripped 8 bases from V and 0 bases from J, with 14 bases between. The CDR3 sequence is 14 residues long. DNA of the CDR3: TGTGCCAGTGGGTTTAGCGGAACCTCCTACGAGCAGTACTTC. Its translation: CASGFSGTSYEQYF.

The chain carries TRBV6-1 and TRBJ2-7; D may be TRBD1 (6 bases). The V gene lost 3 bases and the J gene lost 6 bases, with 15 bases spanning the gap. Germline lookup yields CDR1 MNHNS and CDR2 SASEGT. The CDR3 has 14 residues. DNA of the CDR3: TGTGCCAGCAGTGATTTGTCAGGGGCGGGCGAGCAGTACTTC. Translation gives CASSDLSGAGEQYF.

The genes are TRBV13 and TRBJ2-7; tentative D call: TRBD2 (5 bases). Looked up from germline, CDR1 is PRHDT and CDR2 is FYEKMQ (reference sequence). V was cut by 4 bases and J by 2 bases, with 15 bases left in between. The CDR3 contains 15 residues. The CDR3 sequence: CASSSSSVRAYEQYF. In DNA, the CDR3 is TGTGCCAGCAGCTCCTCGTCCGTGAGGGCCTACGAGCAGTACTTC.

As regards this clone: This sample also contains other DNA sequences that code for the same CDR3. The CDR3: CASSFPSGTSTDTQYF. CDR3 nucleotide sequence: TGTGCCAGCAGCTTCCCAAGCGGGACTAGCACAGATACGCAGTATTTT. The rearrangement links TRBV13 to TRBJ2-3; TRBD2 matches 7 bases. Unmatched junction bases numbered 6, after V lost 3 bases and J lost 0 bases. The CDR3 is 16 amino acids. Germline values: CDR1 PRHDT, CDR2 FYEKMQ (reference sequence).

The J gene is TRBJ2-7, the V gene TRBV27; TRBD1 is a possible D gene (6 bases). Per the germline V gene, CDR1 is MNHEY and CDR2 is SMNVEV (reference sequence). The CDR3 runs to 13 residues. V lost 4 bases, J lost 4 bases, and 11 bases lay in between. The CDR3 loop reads CASSSRTDYEQYF. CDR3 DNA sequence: TGTGCCAGCAGTTCACGGACAGATTACGAGCAGTACTTC.

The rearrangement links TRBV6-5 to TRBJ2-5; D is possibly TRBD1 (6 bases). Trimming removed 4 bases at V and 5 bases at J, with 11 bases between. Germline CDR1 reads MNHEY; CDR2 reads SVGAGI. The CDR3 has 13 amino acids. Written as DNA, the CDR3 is TGTGCCAGCAGTTCGCTGGGGGCGGAGACCCAGTACTTC. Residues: CASSSLGAETQYF.

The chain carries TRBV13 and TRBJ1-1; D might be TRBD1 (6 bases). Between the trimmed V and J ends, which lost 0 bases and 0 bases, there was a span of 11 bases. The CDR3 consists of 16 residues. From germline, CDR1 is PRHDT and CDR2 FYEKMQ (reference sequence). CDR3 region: CASSLGDSGMNTEAFF. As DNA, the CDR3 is TGTGCCAGCAGCTTAGGGGACAGCGGGATGAACACTGAAGCTTTCTTT.

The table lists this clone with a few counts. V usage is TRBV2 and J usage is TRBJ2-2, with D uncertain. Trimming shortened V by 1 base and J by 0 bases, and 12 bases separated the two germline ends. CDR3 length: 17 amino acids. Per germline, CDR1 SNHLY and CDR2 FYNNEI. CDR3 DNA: TGTGCCAGCAGTGAAGGGGCGCAAGCTACGAACACCGGGGAGCTGTTTTTT. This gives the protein CASSEGAQATNTGELFF.

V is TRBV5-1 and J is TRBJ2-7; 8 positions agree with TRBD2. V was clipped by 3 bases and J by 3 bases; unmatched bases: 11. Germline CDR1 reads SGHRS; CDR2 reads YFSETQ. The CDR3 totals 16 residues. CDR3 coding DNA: TGCGCCAGCAGCTCTCCCAGCGGGGCGGGGGGCTACGAGCAGTACTTC. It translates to CASSSPSGAGGYEQYF. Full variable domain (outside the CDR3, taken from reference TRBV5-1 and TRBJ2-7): KAGVTQTPRYLIKTRGQQVTLSCSPISGHRSVSWYQQTPGQGLQFLFEYFSETQRNKGNFPGRFSGRQFSNSRSEMNVSTLELGDSALYLCASSSPSGAGGYEQYFGPGTRLTVT.

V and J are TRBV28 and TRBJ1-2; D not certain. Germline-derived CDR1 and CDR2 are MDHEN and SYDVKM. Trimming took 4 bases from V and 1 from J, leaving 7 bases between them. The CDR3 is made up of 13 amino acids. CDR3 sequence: CASSYDINYGYTF. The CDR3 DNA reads TGTGCCAGCAGTTACGACATTAACTATGGCTACACCTTC.

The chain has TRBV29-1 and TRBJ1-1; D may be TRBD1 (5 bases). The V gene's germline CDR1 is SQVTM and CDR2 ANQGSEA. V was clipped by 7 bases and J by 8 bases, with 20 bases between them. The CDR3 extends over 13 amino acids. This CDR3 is CSGSGHPFPEAFF. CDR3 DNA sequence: TGCAGCGGGTCAGGGCATCCTTTCCCGGAAGCTTTCTTT.

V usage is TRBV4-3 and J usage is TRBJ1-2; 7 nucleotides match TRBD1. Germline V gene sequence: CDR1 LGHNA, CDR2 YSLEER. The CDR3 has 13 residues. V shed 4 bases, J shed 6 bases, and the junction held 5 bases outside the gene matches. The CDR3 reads CASSPTGKNGYTF. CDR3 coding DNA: TGCGCCAGCAGCCCGACAGGGAAGAATGGCTACACCTTC.

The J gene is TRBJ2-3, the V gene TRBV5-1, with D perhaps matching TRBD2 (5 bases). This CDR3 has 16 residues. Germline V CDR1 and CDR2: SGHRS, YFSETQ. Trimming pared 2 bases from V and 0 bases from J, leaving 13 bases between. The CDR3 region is CASSFLTSYSTDTQYF. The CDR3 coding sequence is TGCGCCAGCAGCTTTCTAACTAGTTACAGCACAGATACGCAGTATTTT.

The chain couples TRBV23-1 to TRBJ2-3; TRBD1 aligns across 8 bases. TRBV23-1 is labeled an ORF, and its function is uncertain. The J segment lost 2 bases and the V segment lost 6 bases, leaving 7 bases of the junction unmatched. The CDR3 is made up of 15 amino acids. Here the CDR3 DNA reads TGCGCCAGCAGCCTGGACAGGGTACCCACAGATACGCAGTATTTT. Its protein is CASSLDRVPTDTQYF.

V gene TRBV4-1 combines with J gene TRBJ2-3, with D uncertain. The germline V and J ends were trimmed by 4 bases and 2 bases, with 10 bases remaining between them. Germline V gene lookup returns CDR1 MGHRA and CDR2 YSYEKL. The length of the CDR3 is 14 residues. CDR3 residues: CASSLTEYTDTQYF. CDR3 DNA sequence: TGCGCCAGCAGCCTTACAGAATACACAGATACGCAGTATTTT.

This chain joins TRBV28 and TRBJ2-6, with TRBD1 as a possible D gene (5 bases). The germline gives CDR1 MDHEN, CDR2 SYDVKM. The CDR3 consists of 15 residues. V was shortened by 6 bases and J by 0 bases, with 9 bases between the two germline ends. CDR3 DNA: TGTGCCAGCAGAAGACAGATCTCTGGGGCCAACGTCCTGACTTTC. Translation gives CASRRQISGANVLTF.

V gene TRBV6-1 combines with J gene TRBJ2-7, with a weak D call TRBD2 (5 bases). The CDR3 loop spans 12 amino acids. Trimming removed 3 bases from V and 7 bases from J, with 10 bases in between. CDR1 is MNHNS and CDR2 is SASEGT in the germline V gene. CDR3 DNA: TGTGCCAGCAGTGAGGAGGACTGGGAGCAGTACTTC. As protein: CASSEEDWEQYF.

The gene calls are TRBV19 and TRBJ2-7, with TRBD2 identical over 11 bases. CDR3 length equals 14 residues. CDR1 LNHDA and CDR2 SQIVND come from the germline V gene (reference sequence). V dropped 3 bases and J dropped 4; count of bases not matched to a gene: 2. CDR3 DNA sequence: TGTGCCAGTAGTATGCTAGCGGGAGGATACGAGCAGTACTTC. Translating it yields CASSMLAGGYEQYF.

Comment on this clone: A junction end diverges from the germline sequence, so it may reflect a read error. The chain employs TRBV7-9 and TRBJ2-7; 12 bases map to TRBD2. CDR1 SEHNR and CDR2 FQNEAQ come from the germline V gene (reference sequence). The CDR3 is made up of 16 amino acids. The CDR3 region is CASSPLTSGRVHERYF. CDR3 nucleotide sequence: TGTGCCAGCAGCCCTCTGACTAGCGGGAGAGTCCACGAGCGGTACTTC.

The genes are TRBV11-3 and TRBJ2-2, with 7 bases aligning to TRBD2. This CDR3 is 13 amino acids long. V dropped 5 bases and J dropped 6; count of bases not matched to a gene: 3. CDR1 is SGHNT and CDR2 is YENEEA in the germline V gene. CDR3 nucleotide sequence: TGTGCCAGCAGCCGGGACTACCCCGGGGAGCTGTTTTTT. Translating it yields CASSRDYPGELFF.

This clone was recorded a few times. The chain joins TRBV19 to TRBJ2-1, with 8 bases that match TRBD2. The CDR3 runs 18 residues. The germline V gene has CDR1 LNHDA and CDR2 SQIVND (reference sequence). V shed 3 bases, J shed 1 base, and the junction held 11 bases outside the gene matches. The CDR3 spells CASSMQLAVNPSYNEQFF. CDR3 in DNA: TGTGCCAGTAGTATGCAACTAGCGGTAAACCCTTCCTACAATGAGCAGTTCTTC.

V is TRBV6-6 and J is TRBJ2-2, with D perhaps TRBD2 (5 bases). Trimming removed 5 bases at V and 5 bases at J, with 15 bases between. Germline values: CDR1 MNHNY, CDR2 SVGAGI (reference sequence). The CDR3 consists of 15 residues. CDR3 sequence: CASSEREWNTGELFF. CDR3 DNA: TGTGCCAGCAGTGAGAGGGAGTGGAATACCGGGGAGCTGTTTTTT.

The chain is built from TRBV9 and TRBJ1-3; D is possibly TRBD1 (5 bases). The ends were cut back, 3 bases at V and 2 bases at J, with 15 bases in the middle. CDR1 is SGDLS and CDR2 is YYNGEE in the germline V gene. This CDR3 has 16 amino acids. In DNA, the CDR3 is TGTGCCAGCAGCGCATCCGCGGGGGGAGCTGGAAACACCATATATTTT. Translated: CASSASAGGAGNTIYF.

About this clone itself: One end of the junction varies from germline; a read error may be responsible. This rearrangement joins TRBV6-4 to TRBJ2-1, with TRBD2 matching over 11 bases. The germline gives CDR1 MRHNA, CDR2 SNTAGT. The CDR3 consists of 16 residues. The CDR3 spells CTSSKLAGETSGEQFF. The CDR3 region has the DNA TGTACCAGCAGCAAACTAGCGGGAGAGACCTCCGGTGAGCAGTTCTTC.

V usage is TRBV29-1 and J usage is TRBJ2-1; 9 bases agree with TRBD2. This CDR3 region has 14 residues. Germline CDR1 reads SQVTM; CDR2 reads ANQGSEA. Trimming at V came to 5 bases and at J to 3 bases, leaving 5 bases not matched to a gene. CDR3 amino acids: CSVTAGGIYNEQFF. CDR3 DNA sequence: TGCAGCGTTACAGCGGGAGGCATCTACAATGAGCAGTTCTTC.

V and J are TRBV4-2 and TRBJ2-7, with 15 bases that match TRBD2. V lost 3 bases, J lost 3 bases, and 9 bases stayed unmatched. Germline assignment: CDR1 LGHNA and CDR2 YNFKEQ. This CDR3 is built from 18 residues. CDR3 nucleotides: TGTGCCAGCAGCCAGATCGGCGGGACTAGCGGGAGGCTCTACGAGCAGTACTTC. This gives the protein CASSQIGGTSGRLYEQYF.

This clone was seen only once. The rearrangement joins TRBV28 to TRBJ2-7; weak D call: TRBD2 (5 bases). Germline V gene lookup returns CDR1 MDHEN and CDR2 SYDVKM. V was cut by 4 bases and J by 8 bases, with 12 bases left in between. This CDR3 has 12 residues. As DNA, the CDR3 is TGTGCCAGCAGTTCTAGCACGGGTCAGCAGTACTTC. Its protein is CASSSSTGQQYF.

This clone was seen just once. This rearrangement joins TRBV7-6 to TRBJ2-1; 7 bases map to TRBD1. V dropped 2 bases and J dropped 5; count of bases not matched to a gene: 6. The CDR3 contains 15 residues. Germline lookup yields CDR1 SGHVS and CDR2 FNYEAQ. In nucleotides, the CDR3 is TGTGCCAGCAGCTTACAGACAGGGATTAACAATGAGCAGTTCTTC. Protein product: CASSLQTGINNEQFF.